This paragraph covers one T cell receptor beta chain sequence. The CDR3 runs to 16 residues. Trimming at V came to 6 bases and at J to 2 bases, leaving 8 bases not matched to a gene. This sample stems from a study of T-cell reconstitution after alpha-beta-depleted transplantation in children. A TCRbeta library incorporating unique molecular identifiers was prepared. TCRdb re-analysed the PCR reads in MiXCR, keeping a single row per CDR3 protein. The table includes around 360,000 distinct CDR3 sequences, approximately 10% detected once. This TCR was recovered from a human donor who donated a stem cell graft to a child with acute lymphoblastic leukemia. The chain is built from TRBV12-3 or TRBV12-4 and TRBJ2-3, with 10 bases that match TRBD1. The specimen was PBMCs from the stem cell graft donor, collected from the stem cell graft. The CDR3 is CASSSSGTGATDTQYF. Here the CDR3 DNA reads TGTGCCAGCAGCTCTTCCGGGACAGGGGCCACAGATACGCAGTATTTT.